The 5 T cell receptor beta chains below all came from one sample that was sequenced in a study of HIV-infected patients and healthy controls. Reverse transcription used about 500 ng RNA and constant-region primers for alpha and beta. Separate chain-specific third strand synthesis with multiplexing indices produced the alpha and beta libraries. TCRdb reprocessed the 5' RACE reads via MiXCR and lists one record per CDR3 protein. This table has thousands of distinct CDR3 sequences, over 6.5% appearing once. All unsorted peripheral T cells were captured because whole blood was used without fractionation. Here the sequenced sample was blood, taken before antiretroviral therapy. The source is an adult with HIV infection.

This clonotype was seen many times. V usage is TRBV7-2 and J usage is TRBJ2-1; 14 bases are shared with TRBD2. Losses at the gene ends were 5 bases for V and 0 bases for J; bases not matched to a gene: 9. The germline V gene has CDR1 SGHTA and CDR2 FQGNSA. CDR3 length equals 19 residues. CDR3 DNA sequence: TGTGCCAGCAGCCCGGGACTAGCGGGAGTCTTTATCTCCTACAATGAGCAGTTCTTC. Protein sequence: CASSPGLAGVFISYNEQFF.

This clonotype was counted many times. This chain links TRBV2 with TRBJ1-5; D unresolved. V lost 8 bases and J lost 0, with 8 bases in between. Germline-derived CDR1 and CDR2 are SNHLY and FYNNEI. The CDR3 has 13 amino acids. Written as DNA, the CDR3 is TGTGCCAGCCTTAGTAATAGCAATCAGCCCCAGCATTTT. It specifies CASLSNSNQPQHF.

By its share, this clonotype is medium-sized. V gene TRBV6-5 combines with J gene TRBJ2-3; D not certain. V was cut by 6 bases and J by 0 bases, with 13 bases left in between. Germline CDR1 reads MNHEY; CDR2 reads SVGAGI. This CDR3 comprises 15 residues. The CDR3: CASRLDSTSTDTQYF. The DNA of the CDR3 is TGTGCCAGCAGATTAGATTCAACTAGCACAGATACGCAGTATTTT.

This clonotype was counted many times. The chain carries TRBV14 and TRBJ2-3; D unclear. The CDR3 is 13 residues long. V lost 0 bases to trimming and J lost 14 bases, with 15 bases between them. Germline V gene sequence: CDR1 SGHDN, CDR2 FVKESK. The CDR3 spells CASSQDVAPIGYF. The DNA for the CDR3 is TGTGCCAGCAGCCAAGATGTGGCGCCGATTGGGTATTTT. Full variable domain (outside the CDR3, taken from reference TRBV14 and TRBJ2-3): EAGVTQFPSHSVIEKGQTVTLRCDPISGHDNLYWYRRVMGKEIKFLLHFVKESKQDESGMPNNRFLAERTGGTYSTLKVQPAELEDSGVYFCASSQDVAPIGYFGPGTRLTVL.

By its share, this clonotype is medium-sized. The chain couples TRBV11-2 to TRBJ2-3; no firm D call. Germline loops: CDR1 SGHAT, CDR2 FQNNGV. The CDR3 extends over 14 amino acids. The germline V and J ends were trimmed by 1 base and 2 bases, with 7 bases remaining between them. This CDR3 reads CASSLVRTTDTQYF. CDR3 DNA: TGTGCCAGCAGCTTAGTACGAACCACAGATACGCAGTATTTT.